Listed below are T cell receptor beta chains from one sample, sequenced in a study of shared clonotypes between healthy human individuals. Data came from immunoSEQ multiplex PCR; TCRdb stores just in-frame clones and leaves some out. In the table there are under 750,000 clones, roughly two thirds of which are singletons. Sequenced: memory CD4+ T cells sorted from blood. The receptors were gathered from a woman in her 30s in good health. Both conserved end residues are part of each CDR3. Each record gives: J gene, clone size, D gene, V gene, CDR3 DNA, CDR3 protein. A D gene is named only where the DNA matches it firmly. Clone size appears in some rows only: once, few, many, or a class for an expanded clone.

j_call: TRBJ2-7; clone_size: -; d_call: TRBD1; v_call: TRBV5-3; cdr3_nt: TGTGCCAGCAGCCCGCGGGGACAGGGTACCTACGAGCAGTACTTC; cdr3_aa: CASSPRGQGTYEQYF
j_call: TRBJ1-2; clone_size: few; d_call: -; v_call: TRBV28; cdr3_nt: TGTGCCAGCAGATTGGGGATTAGCTATGGCTACACCTTC; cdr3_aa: CASRLGISYGYTF
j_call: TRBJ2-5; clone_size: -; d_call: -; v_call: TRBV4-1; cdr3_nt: TGCGCCAGCAGCCTGGTCCAGGCTGTGGAGACCCAGTACTTC; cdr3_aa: CASSLVQAVETQYF
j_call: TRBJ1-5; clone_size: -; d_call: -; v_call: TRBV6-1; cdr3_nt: TGTGCCAGCAGCAGTTTGGAGGGAAATCAGCCCCAGCATTTT; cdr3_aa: CASSSLEGNQPQHF
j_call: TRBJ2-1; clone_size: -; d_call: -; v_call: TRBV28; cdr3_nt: TGTGCCAGCAGTTTAGCACAGGGTAAGGGTGAGCAGTTCTTC; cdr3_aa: CASSLAQGKGEQFF
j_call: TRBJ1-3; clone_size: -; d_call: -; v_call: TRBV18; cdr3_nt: TGTGCCAGCTCACGGGACACCAACTCTGGAAACACCATATATTTT; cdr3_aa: CASSRDTNSGNTIYF
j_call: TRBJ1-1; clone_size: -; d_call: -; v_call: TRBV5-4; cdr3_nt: TGTGCCAGCAGCTTGGAAGCGGGTTTTGAAGCTTTCTTT; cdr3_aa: CASSLEAGFEAFF
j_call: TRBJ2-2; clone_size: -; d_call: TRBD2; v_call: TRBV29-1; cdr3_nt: TGCAGCGTCGGGGGGACCGGGGAGCTGTTTTTT; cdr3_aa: CSVGGTGELFF
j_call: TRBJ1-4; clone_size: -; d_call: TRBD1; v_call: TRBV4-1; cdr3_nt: TGCGCCAGCAGCCAAGAGGGGACAGGGGCTGAAAAACTGTTTTTT; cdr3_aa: CASSQEGTGAEKLFF
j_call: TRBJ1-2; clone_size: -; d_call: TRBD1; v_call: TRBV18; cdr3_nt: TGTGCCAGCTCATCGCGGGACAGCGATCCCTATGGCTACACCTTC; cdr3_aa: CASSSRDSDPYGYTF
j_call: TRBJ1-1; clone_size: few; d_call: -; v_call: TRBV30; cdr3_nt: TGTGCCTGGAGTGTAGACGTGAACACTGAAGCTTTCTTT; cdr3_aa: CAWSVDVNTEAFF
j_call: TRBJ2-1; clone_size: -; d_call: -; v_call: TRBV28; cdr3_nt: TGTGCCAGCAGTTTATGGGACCCCACCAGTGAGCAGTTCTTC; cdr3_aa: CASSLWDPTSEQFF
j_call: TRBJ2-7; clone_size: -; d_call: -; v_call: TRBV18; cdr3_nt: TGTGCCAGCTCACCGAATAGCTACGAGCAGTACTTC; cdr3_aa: CASSPNSYEQYF
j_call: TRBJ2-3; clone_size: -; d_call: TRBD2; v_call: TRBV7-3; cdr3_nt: TGTGCCAGCAGCTTAAGTAGGACTAGCGGGGTCACAGATACGCAGTATTTT; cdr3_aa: CASSLSRTSGVTDTQYF
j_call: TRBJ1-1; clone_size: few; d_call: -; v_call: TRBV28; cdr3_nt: TGTGCCAGCAGTTTATGGAACACTGAAGCTTTCTTT; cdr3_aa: CASSLWNTEAFF
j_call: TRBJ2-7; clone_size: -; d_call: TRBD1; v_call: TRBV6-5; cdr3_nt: TGTGCCAGCAGCCCTAGCCGGGACAGGGAGGCCGAGCAGTACTTC; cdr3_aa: CASSPSRDREAEQYF
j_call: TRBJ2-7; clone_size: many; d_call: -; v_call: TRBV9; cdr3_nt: TGTGCCAGCAGCCCGCGGGCCATCTCCTACGAGCAGTACTTC; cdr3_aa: CASSPRAISYEQYF
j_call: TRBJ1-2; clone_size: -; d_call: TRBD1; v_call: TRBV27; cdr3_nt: TGTGCCAGCAGTCCCGCCGGAGGACAGGTACTGAACTATGGCTACACCTTC; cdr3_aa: CASSPAGGQVLNYGYTF
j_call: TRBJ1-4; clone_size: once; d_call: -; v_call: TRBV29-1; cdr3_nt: TGCAGCGTTGGAGAGGAAAAACTGTTTTTT; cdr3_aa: CSVGEEKLFF
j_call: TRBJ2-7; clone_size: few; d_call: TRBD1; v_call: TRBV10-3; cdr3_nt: TGTGCCATCAGCGTATCTGAGACCGGGACAGGGTCAACCTACGAGCAGTACTTC; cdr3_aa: CAISVSETGTGSTYEQYF
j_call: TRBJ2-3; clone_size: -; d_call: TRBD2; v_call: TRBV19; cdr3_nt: TGTGCCAGTACTGAATCTGGGAGGGCCCTACTTAATACGCAGTATTTT; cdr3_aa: CASTESGRALLNTQYF
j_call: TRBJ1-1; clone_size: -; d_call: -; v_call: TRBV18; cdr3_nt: TGTGCCAGCTCACCCAGGGCCGAAAACACTGAAGCTTTCTTT; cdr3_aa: CASSPRAENTEAFF
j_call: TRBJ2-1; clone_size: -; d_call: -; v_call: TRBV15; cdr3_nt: TGTGCCACCAGCAGAGATGTATGGGGGGGCTGGTCCTACAATGAGCAGTTCTTC; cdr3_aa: CATSRDVWGGWSYNEQFF
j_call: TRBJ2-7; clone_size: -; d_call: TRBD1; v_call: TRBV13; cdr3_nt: TGTGCCAGCAGCTCCTCAGGGGGTCACTACGAGCAGTACTTC; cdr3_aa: CASSSSGGHYEQYF
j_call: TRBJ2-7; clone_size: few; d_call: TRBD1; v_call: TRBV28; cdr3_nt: TGTGCCAGCAGGTTACCGGGACAGGGGTCCTACGAGCAGTACTTC; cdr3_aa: CASRLPGQGSYEQYF
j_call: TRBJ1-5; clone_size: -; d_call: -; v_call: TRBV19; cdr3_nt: TGTGCCAGTAGTACAGGACTTCTCCAGCATTTT; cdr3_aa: CASSTGLLQHF
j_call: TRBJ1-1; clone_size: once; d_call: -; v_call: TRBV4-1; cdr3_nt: TGCGCCAGCAGCCTAATCGGGACCGGGGGGCGGGTTGGAGCTTTCTTT; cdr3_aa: CASSLIGTGGRVGAFF
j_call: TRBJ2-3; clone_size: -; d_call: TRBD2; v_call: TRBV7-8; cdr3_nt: TGTGCCAGCAGCCTACTTCGGTCAGCGGGAAACACAGATACGCAGTATTTT; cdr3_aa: CASSLLRSAGNTDTQYF
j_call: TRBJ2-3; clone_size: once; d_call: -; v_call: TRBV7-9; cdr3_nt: TGTGCCAGCAGCCAGAGGGCAGATACGCAGTATTTT; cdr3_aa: CASSQRADTQYF
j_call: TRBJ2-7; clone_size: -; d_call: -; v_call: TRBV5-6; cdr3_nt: TGTGCCAGCAGCTGGGCTTGGGCCTACGAGCAGTACTTC; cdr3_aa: CASSWAWAYEQYF
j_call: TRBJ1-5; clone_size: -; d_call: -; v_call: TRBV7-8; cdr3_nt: TGTGCCAGCAGCTTAGGGGGTTGGCAGAGCTATCAGCCCCAGCATTTT; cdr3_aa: CASSLGGWQSYQPQHF
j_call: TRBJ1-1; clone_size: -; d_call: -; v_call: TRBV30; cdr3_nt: TGTGCCTGGAGCGGTGGGACCGTGAACACTGAAGCTTTCTTT; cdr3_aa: CAWSGGTVNTEAFF
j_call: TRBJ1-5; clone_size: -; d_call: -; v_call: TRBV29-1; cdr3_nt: TGCAGCGTTACTTGGACAGCTAATCAGCCCCAGCATTTT; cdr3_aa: CSVTWTANQPQHF
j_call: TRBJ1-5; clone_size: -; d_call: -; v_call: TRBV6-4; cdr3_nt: TGTGCCAGCAGTAAGGATCCCTACGGCAATCAGCCCCAGCATTTT; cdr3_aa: CASSKDPYGNQPQHF
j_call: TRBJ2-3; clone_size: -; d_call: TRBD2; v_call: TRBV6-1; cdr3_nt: TGTGCCAGCCTCAAACTAGCGGGAGGGACAGATACGCAGTATTTT; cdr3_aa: CASLKLAGGTDTQYF
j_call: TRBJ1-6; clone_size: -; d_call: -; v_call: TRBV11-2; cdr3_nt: TGTGCCAGCAGCTTAGGACCTTCACCCCTCCACTTT; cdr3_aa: CASSLGPSPLHF
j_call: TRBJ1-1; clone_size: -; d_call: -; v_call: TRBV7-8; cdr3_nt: TGTGCCAGCAGTGTCAGGGGTACGAACACTGAAGCTTTCTTT; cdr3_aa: CASSVRGTNTEAFF
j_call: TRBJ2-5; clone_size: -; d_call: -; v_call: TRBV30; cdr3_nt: TGTGCCTGGAGTGTCCAGGGGCTTGAGCAGTACTTC; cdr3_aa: CAWSVQGLEQYF
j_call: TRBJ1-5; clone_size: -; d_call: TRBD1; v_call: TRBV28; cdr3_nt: TGTGCCAGCAGTTTTTCCCCGGGACAGGGTGGAAGCAATCAGCCCCAGCATTTT; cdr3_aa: CASSFSPGQGGSNQPQHF
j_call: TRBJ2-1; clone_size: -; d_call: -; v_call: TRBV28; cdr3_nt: TGTGCCAGCAGAGGGGGGGGATACAATGAGCAGTTCTTC; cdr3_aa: CASRGGGYNEQFF
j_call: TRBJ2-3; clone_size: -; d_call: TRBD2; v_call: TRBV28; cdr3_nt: TGTGCCAGCAGTTCTAGCGGGAGGTTGGCAGATACGCAGTATTTT; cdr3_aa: CASSSSGRLADTQYF
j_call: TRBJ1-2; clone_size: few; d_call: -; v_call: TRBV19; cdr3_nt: TGTGCCAGTACGTCCCTCTCCGTCGATGGCTACACCTTC; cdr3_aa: CASTSLSVDGYTF
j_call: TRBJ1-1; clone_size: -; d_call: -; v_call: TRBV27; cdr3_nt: TGTGCCAGCAGTCAACGGACGGGTTCCACTGAAGCTTTCTTT; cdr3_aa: CASSQRTGSTEAFF